The rows below give T cell receptor beta chains drawn from one sample of a study of shared clonotypes between healthy human individuals. The assay was immunoSEQ multiplex PCR, and TCRdb's table has in-frame clones only and misses some. Among some 360,000 clones listed, less than 75% were seen once. The specimen sequenced was memory CD4+ T cells sorted from blood. The receptors were gathered from a young man in good health. Both conserved end residues are part of each CDR3. D genes are given only for firm matches. Clone size, where shown, is once, few, many, or a class for clones that have expanded.

J gene: TRBJ2-7
clone size: once
V gene: TRBV7-2
D gene: .
CDR3 DNA: TGTGCCAGCAGCTACATTAAGGGCTCCTACGAGCAGTACTTC
CDR3 protein: CASSYIKGSYEQYF

J gene: TRBJ2-3
clone size: .
V gene: TRBV6-5
D gene: .
CDR3 DNA: TGTGCCAGCAGTTACGCTAGCGTGACAGATACGCAGTATTTT
CDR3 protein: CASSYASVTDTQYF

J gene: TRBJ2-2
clone size: .
V gene: TRBV19
D gene: TRBD2
CDR3 DNA: TGTGCCAGTAGTCTAGCGGGAGCTGGGGTTGGCGGGGAGCTGTTTTTT
CDR3 protein: CASSLAGAGVGGELFF

J gene: TRBJ2-2
clone size: .
V gene: TRBV5-5
D gene: TRBD2
CDR3 DNA: TGTGCCAGCAGAATGGTAGCGGGAATCGGGGAGCTGTTTTTT
CDR3 protein: CASRMVAGIGELFF

J gene: TRBJ2-2
clone size: once
V gene: TRBV7-2
D gene: .
CDR3 DNA: TGTGCCAGCAGCTTATCTTCTGGCGCGAACACCGGGGAGCTGTTTTTT
CDR3 protein: CASSLSSGANTGELFF

J gene: TRBJ2-7
clone size: .
V gene: TRBV4-3
D gene: .
CDR3 DNA: TGCGCCAGCAGCCGCACCTTAGCAGGGGCTACCAACGAGCAGTACTTC
CDR3 protein: CASSRTLAGATNEQYF

J gene: TRBJ2-3
clone size: .
V gene: TRBV6-1
D gene: .
CDR3 DNA: TGTGCCAGCAGTAACTCGGGTACGCAGTATTTT
CDR3 protein: CASSNSGTQYF

J gene: TRBJ2-1
clone size: once
V gene: TRBV7-9
D gene: .
CDR3 DNA: TGTGCCTACGGCGTGCGTAGCTCCTACAATGAGCAGTTCTTC
CDR3 protein: CAYGVRSSYNEQFF

J gene: TRBJ1-1
clone size: few
V gene: TRBV7-8
D gene: .
CDR3 DNA: TGTGCCAGCAGCTTATCTGGAGAAGCTTTCTTT
CDR3 protein: CASSLSGEAFF

J gene: TRBJ2-1
clone size: .
V gene: TRBV9
D gene: .
CDR3 DNA: TGTGCCAGCAGCGTAGGGACGGATAGCTCCTACAATGAGCAGTTCTTC
CDR3 protein: CASSVGTDSSYNEQFF

J gene: TRBJ1-2
clone size: .
V gene: TRBV5-1
D gene: TRBD1
CDR3 DNA: TGCGCCAGCTCTGAACCGGGACAGGGTCGCTACACCTTC
CDR3 protein: CASSEPGQGRYTF

J gene: TRBJ2-2
clone size: few
V gene: TRBV7-7
D gene: TRBD2
CDR3 DNA: TGTGCCAGCAGCAGTACTAGCGGGTACACCGGGGAGCTGTTTTTT
CDR3 protein: CASSSTSGYTGELFF

J gene: TRBJ2-1
clone size: .
V gene: TRBV5-4
D gene: TRBD2
CDR3 DNA: TGTGCCAGCAGCTCAGCGGGATGGGGCTACAATGAGCAGTTCTTC
CDR3 protein: CASSSAGWGYNEQFF

J gene: TRBJ1-2
clone size: .
V gene: TRBV18
D gene: .
CDR3 DNA: TGTGCCAGCTCACCGGAACAGGGTCGATTCTATGGCTACACCTTC
CDR3 protein: CASSPEQGRFYGYTF

J gene: TRBJ2-5
clone size: .
V gene: TRBV11-3
D gene: TRBD2
CDR3 DNA: TGTGCCAGCAGCTTGGGGACTAGCGGGAGCGGAGAGACCCAGTACTTC
CDR3 protein: CASSLGTSGSGETQYF

J gene: TRBJ2-1
clone size: .
V gene: TRBV29-1
D gene: .
CDR3 DNA: TGCAGCGTTGAATTCCTTAATGAGCAGTTCTTC
CDR3 protein: CSVEFLNEQFF

J gene: TRBJ2-5
clone size: .
V gene: TRBV29-1
D gene: TRBD1
CDR3 DNA: TGCAGCGTGGGATACAGGGGGGTTATCGAGACCCAGTACTTC
CDR3 protein: CSVGYRGVIETQYF

J gene: TRBJ2-7
clone size: .
V gene: TRBV18
D gene: .
CDR3 DNA: TGTGCCAGCTCACCAAAACGGCATAGACCGGACTGGGACGAGCAGTACTTC
CDR3 protein: CASSPKRHRPDWDEQYF

J gene: TRBJ2-2
clone size: .
V gene: TRBV25-1
D gene: .
CDR3 DNA: TGTGCCAGCAGTGAAGGAGGGAAGACCGGGGAGCTGTTTTTT
CDR3 protein: CASSEGGKTGELFF

J gene: TRBJ1-5
clone size: .
V gene: TRBV5-1
D gene: TRBD1
CDR3 DNA: TGCGCCAGCAGCTCCGGGACAGGGAGCAATCAGCCCCAGCATTTT
CDR3 protein: CASSSGTGSNQPQHF

J gene: TRBJ2-7
clone size: few
V gene: TRBV2
D gene: TRBD2
CDR3 DNA: TGTGCCAGCTGGCCAGGGGTGCGGGAGGGCCTTTCCTACGAGCAGTACTTC
CDR3 protein: CASWPGVREGLSYEQYF

J gene: TRBJ1-2
clone size: .
V gene: TRBV14
D gene: .
CDR3 DNA: TGTGCCAGCAGCCAACAGTCTTTAGACTATGGCTACACCTTC
CDR3 protein: CASSQQSLDYGYTF

J gene: TRBJ2-1
clone size: .
V gene: TRBV9
D gene: .
CDR3 DNA: TGTGCCAGCAGCGCAACCGGCAGACCCAGCTCCTACAATGAGCAGTTCTTC
CDR3 protein: CASSATGRPSSYNEQFF

J gene: TRBJ2-7
clone size: .
V gene: TRBV20-1
D gene: .
CDR3 DNA: TGCAGTTTAGGAAGCTCCTACGAGCAGTACTTC
CDR3 protein: CSLGSSYEQYF

J gene: TRBJ1-4
clone size: .
V gene: TRBV5-6
D gene: .
CDR3 DNA: TGTGCCAGCAGCTTAGGTACGGGACTTAGGAGGGAAAAACTGTTTTTT
CDR3 protein: CASSLGTGLRREKLFF

J gene: TRBJ2-6
clone size: .
V gene: TRBV7-8
D gene: TRBD1
CDR3 DNA: TGTGCCAGCAGCTCGACAGGGGGCTCTGGGGCCAACGTCCTGACTTTC
CDR3 protein: CASSSTGGSGANVLTF

J gene: TRBJ1-2
clone size: .
V gene: TRBV7-2
D gene: .
CDR3 DNA: TGTGCCAGCAGCTTAGCTAAGACAGTTGGCTACACCTTC
CDR3 protein: CASSLAKTVGYTF

J gene: TRBJ2-1
clone size: many
V gene: TRBV29-1
D gene: TRBD2
CDR3 DNA: TGCAGCGCCGGGACTAGCGGATACAATGAGCAGTTCTTC
CDR3 protein: CSAGTSGYNEQFF

J gene: TRBJ2-5
clone size: .
V gene: TRBV2
D gene: TRBD2
CDR3 DNA: TGTGCCAGCGGAGGACTAGCACAAGAGACCCAGTACTTC
CDR3 protein: CASGGLAQETQYF

J gene: TRBJ2-7
clone size: .
V gene: TRBV14
D gene: .
CDR3 DNA: TGTGCCAGCAGCCAAGACTACCGTAAAGGAGGCGAGCAGTACTTC
CDR3 protein: CASSQDYRKGGEQYF

J gene: TRBJ2-7
clone size: .
V gene: TRBV10-3
D gene: .
CDR3 DNA: TGTGCCACCAAGGGGGTAAACGAGCAGTACTTC
CDR3 protein: CATKGVNEQYF

J gene: TRBJ2-1
clone size: .
V gene: TRBV9
D gene: TRBD1
CDR3 DNA: TGTGCCAGCAGCGGACAGGGGTGGAGTGAGCAGTTCTTC
CDR3 protein: CASSGQGWSEQFF

J gene: TRBJ2-1
clone size: .
V gene: TRBV30
D gene: .
CDR3 DNA: TGTGCCTGGAGTCAGTGGGACCGTTACAATGAGCAGTTCTTC
CDR3 protein: CAWSQWDRYNEQFF

J gene: TRBJ2-1
clone size: .
V gene: TRBV7-9
D gene: TRBD2
CDR3 DNA: TGTGCCAGCAGCTTAGCCCTAGCGGGAGCGTACAATGAGCAGTTCTTC
CDR3 protein: CASSLALAGAYNEQFF

J gene: TRBJ2-2
clone size: few
V gene: TRBV28
D gene: .
CDR3 DNA: TGTGCCAGCAGTTCCCCCGGGGAAAGGGAGCTGTTTTTT
CDR3 protein: CASSSPGERELFF

J gene: TRBJ1-2
clone size: .
V gene: TRBV7-3
D gene: .
CDR3 DNA: TGTGCCAGCAGCTTATCAGGGGCAGACTATGGCTACACCTTC
CDR3 protein: CASSLSGADYGYTF

J gene: TRBJ2-5
clone size: .
V gene: TRBV2
D gene: .
CDR3 DNA: TGTGCCAGCAGTGTTGTTTTGGGGGTTAGGGAGACCCAGTACTTC
CDR3 protein: CASSVVLGVRETQYF